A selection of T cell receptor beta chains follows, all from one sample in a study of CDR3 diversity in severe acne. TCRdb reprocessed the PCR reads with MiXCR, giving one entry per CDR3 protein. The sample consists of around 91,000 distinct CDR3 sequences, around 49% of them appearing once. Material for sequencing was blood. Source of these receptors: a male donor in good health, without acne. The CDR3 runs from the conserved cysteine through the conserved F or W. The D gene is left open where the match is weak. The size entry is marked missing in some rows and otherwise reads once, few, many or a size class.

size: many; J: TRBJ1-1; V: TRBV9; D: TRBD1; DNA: TGTGCCAGCAGCCCTACGGGACAGTTGAACACTGAAGCTTTCTTT; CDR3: CASSPTGQLNTEAFF
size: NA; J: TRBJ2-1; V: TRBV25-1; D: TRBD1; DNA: TGTGCCAGCAGGCAGGGGGCGAGCAATGAGCAGTTCTTC; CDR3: CASRQGASNEQFF
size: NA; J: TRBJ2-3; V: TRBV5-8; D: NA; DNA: TGTGCCAGCAGCTTTATGAACGGGGATACGCAGTATTTT; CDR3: CASSFMNGDTQYF
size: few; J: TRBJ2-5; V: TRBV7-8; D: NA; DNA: TGTGCCAGCAGCTTTGGGTGGGAGACCCAGTACTTC; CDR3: CASSFGWETQYF
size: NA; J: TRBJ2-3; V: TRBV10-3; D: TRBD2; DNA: TGTGCCATCAGTGATACAAGCGGGAGTGGAACAGATACGCAGTATTTT; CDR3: CAISDTSGSGTDTQYF
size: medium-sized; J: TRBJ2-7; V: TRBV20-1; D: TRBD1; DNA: TGCAGTGCGGCTGGGACAGGGGGACTTAGGGACGAGCAGTACTTC; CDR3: CSAAGTGGLRDEQYF
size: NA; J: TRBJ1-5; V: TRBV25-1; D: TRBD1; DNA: TGTGCCAGCAGTAGGGGGCTGGGTGCGCCCCAGCATTTT; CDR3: CASSRGLGAPQHF
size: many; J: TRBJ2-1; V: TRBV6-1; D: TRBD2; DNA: TGTGCCAGCAGTGAAGAAGCTAGCGGGGGACTATACAATGAGCAGTTCTTC; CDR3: CASSEEASGGLYNEQFF
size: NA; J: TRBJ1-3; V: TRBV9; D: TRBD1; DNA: TGTGCCAGCAGCGTAGCAGGGGGCACTGGAAACACCATATATTTT; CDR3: CASSVAGGTGNTIYF
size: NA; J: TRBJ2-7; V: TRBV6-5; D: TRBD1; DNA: TGTGCCAGCAGTTCCCGGACAGGGAACTACGAGCAGTACTTC; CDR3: CASSSRTGNYEQYF
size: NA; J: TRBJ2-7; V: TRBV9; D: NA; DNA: TGTGCCAGCAGCGTAGATCCAGGGCGGGTCAACAACGAGCAGTACTTC; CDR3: CASSVDPGRVNNEQYF